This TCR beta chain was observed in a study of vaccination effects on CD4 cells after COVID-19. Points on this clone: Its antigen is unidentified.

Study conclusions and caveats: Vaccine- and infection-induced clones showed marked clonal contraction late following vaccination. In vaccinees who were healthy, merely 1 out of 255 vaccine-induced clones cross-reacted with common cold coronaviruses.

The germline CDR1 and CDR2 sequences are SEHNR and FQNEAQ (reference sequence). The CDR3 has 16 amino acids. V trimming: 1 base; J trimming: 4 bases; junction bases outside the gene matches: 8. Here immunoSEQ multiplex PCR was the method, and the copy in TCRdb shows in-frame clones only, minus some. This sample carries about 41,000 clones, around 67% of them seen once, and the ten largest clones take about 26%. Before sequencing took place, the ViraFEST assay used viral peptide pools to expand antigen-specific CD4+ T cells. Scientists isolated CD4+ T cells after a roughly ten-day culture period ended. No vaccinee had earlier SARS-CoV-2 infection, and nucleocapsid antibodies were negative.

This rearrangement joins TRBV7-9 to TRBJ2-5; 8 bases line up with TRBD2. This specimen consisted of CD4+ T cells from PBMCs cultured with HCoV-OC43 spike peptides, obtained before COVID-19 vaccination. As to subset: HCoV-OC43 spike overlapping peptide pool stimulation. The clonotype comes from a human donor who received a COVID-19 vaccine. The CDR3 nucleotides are TGTGCCAGCAGCTTAGTAATGAGGCTAGCGGGAGAGACCCAGTACTTC. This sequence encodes CASSLVMRLAGETQYF.